Described below is a single T cell receptor (beta chain) sequence and its context. Trimming took off 4 bases at V and 4 bases at J, with 11 bases between the two ends. The CDR3 has 14 amino acids. Germline V gives CDR1 SGDLS, CDR2 YYNGEE. This record comes from a study of CD8+CD57+ T cells in acquired aplastic anemia. The use of genomic DNA as template underpinned the TCR beta VDJ and CDR3 profiling. Each CDR3 protein gets one entry after TCRdb re-called the reads with MiXCR. This repertoire shows roughly 80,000 distinct CDR3 sequences, about 70% found once; its top ten account for roughly 80%. Patients selected for sequencing had displayed CD8+CD57+ cell expansion by flow cytometry.

Input material: sorted CD4+, CD8+, or CD8+CD57+ T cells (not recorded which) from PBMCs. This sequence was found in a human donor with aplastic anemia. This chain links TRBV9 with TRBJ1-4; tentative D call: TRBD1 (6 bases). Here the CDR3 DNA reads TGTGCCAGCAGCTTCCGGGACATTAATGAAAAACTGTTTTTT. Amino acids: CASSFRDINEKLFF.